Listed below are T cell receptor beta chains from one sample, sequenced in a study of T cells of healthy individuals. TCRdb ran MiXCR on the 5' RACE reads and lists one entry per CDR3 protein. The sample includes nearly 100,000 distinct CDR3 sequences, 17% of them seen just once. These TCRs come from a human donor in good health. CDR3s include the opening cysteine and the closing phenylalanine or tryptophan. Fields, in order: J gene, D gene, clone size, V gene, CDR3 protein, CDR3 DNA. D genes are given only for firm matches. Where a row states a size, it is once, few, many or the class of an expanded clone; other rows omit it.

J gene: TRBJ2-6
D gene: .
clone size: many
V gene: TRBV29-1
CDR3 protein: CSVEDPGTGANVLTF
CDR3 DNA: TGCAGCGTTGAAGATCCGGGGACTGGGGCCAACGTCCTGACTTTC

J gene: TRBJ1-4
D gene: .
clone size: few
V gene: TRBV29-1
CDR3 protein: CSVLKSQGSNEKLFF
CDR3 DNA: TGCAGCGTTCTCAAGTCACAGGGAAGTAATGAAAAACTGTTTTTT

J gene: TRBJ2-3
D gene: TRBD1
clone size: .
V gene: TRBV6-5
CDR3 protein: CASSSLGQGRKYF
CDR3 DNA: TGTGCCAGCAGTTCCCTCGGACAGGGGAGGAAGTATTTT

J gene: TRBJ2-2
D gene: TRBD1
clone size: many
V gene: TRBV29-1
CDR3 protein: CSVNRGTGELFF
CDR3 DNA: TGCAGCGTCAACAGGGGAACCGGGGAGCTGTTTTTT

J gene: TRBJ1-2
D gene: .
clone size: few
V gene: TRBV12-3/TRBV12-4
CDR3 protein: CASSLKIYGYTF
CDR3 DNA: TGTGCCAGCAGTTTGAAGATCTATGGCTACACCTTC

J gene: TRBJ2-7
D gene: TRBD2
clone size: .
V gene: TRBV6-6
CDR3 protein: CASSWHTSGGTYEQYF
CDR3 DNA: TGTGCCAGCAGTTGGCATACTAGCGGGGGAACCTACGAGCAGTACTTC

J gene: TRBJ2-7
D gene: TRBD1
clone size: .
V gene: TRBV7-9
CDR3 protein: CASSLAGTGAKYEQYF
CDR3 DNA: TGTGCCAGCAGCTTAGCGGGTACAGGGGCGAAATACGAGCAGTACTTC

J gene: TRBJ1-5
D gene: .
clone size: many
V gene: TRBV7-2
CDR3 protein: CASSTAGDQPQHF
CDR3 DNA: TGTGCCAGCAGCACCGCAGGGGATCAGCCCCAGCATTTT

J gene: TRBJ2-1
D gene: .
clone size: few
V gene: TRBV5-1
CDR3 protein: CASSPGTPYYNEQFF
CDR3 DNA: TGCGCCAGCAGCCCCGGGACTCCATACTACAATGAGCAGTTCTTC

J gene: TRBJ2-3
D gene: .
clone size: many
V gene: TRBV20-1
CDR3 protein: CSARDRLRERSDTQYF
CDR3 DNA: TGCAGTGCTAGAGATCGACTCAGGGAGAGGTCCGATACGCAGTATTTT

J gene: TRBJ1-6
D gene: .
clone size: .
V gene: TRBV21-1
CDR3 protein: CASDSTGRNSPLHF
CDR3 DNA: TGTGCCAGCGACTCCACAGGGAGGAATTCACCCCTCCACTTT

J gene: TRBJ2-2
D gene: .
clone size: few
V gene: TRBV6-2/TRBV6-3
CDR3 protein: CASTIASGVSAGLFF
CDR3 DNA: TGTGCCAGCACCATAGCTTCAGGAGTCTCGGCGGGACTGTTTTTT

J gene: TRBJ2-2
D gene: TRBD2
clone size: .
V gene: TRBV2
CDR3 protein: CASRYTGTSGGGPDTGELFF
CDR3 DNA: TGTGCCAGCAGATACACCGGGACTAGCGGGGGGGGGCCGGACACCGGGGAGCTGTTTTTT

J gene: TRBJ2-1
D gene: .
clone size: many
V gene: TRBV19
CDR3 protein: CASSIAGVLDNEQFF
CDR3 DNA: TGTGCCAGTAGTATCGCCGGTGTCTTAGACAATGAGCAGTTCTTC

J gene: TRBJ1-5
D gene: .
clone size: .
V gene: TRBV7-2
CDR3 protein: CASSSGGHQPQHF
CDR3 DNA: TGTGCCAGCAGCTCCGGGGGACATCAGCCCCAGCATTTT

J gene: TRBJ2-1
D gene: TRBD2
clone size: .
V gene: TRBV28
CDR3 protein: CASSLSSMTSGRPTVRFF
CDR3 DNA: TGTGCCAGCAGTTTATCATCAATGACTAGCGGGAGGCCTACTGTTAGGTTCTTC

J gene: TRBJ2-5
D gene: .
clone size: few
V gene: TRBV6-5
CDR3 protein: CASSSYPRIQETQYF
CDR3 DNA: TGTGCCAGCAGTTCCTACCCCAGGATTCAAGAGACCCAGTACTTC

J gene: TRBJ2-4
D gene: .
clone size: .
V gene: TRBV27
CDR3 protein: CASSMDRNIQYF
CDR3 DNA: TGTGCCAGCTCGATGGACAGAAACATACAGTACTTC

J gene: TRBJ2-7
D gene: .
clone size: few
V gene: TRBV10-2
CDR3 protein: CASSEPTGREQYF
CDR3 DNA: TGCGCCAGCAGTGAGCCGACTGGGAGAGAGCAGTACTTC

J gene: TRBJ1-2
D gene: .
clone size: few
V gene: TRBV4-2
CDR3 protein: CASSRADVNYGYTF
CDR3 DNA: TGTGCCAGCAGCCGAGCCGACGTTAACTATGGCTACACCTTC

J gene: TRBJ2-2
D gene: .
clone size: .
V gene: TRBV4-1
CDR3 protein: CASSQDWETGELFF
CDR3 DNA: TGCGCCAGCAGCCAAGATTGGGAAACCGGGGAGCTGTTTTTT

J gene: TRBJ2-1
D gene: TRBD2
clone size: .
V gene: TRBV12-3/TRBV12-4
CDR3 protein: CASSLRTSGSNEQFF
CDR3 DNA: TGTGCCAGCAGTTTAAGGACTAGCGGGAGTAATGAGCAGTTCTTC

J gene: TRBJ2-1
D gene: TRBD1
clone size: few
V gene: TRBV2
CDR3 protein: CASSVDRGVGEQFF
CDR3 DNA: TGTGCCAGCAGTGTGGACAGGGGGGTGGGGGAGCAGTTCTTC

J gene: TRBJ1-6
D gene: .
clone size: many
V gene: TRBV7-9
CDR3 protein: CASSPDGAYNSPLHF
CDR3 DNA: TGTGCCAGCAGCCCCGACGGCGCCTATAATTCACCCCTCCACTTT

J gene: TRBJ2-7
D gene: .
clone size: few
V gene: TRBV28
CDR3 protein: CASSPSSGHNSYEQYF
CDR3 DNA: TGTGCCAGCAGTCCCTCTTCAGGGCACAACTCCTACGAGCAGTACTTC

J gene: TRBJ1-6
D gene: .
clone size: many
V gene: TRBV20-1
CDR3 protein: CSAREGPYSPLHF
CDR3 DNA: TGCAGTGCTAGAGAGGGACCTTATTCACCCCTCCACTTT

J gene: TRBJ1-6
D gene: TRBD1
clone size: few
V gene: TRBV18
CDR3 protein: CASSPLIPGQSNSPLHF
CDR3 DNA: TGTGCCAGCTCACCACTAATACCGGGACAGAGTAATTCACCCCTCCACTTT

J gene: TRBJ2-3
D gene: TRBD2
clone size: few
V gene: TRBV7-3
CDR3 protein: CASSPQLAGGPTDTQYF
CDR3 DNA: TGTGCCAGCAGCCCACAACTAGCGGGGGGGCCCACAGATACGCAGTATTTT

J gene: TRBJ2-5
D gene: .
clone size: many
V gene: TRBV7-6
CDR3 protein: CASSLAIVGEETQYF
CDR3 DNA: TGTGCCAGCAGCTTAGCGATAGTGGGCGAAGAGACCCAGTACTTC

J gene: TRBJ1-1
D gene: .
clone size: .
V gene: TRBV5-6
CDR3 protein: CASSLINGGGEAFF
CDR3 DNA: TGTGCCAGCAGCTTGATAAACGGGGGCGGAGAAGCTTTCTTT